This TCR beta chain was sequenced during a study of blood T cell repertoires in COVID-19. Study context: Samples of COVID-19 (acute and convalescent) were obtained from the United States, Italy and Spain. T cells, B-cell-depleted T cells, or PBMCs supplied cDNA or gDNA.

Authors' processing steps: Researchers report that nucleated cell counts were estimated from reference gene primer amplification. Sequencing used immunoSEQ multiplex PCR; TCRdb keeps in-frame clones, though not all of them. V, J and clone size derive from that table, while D and trimming were established from the DNA sequence. The data show about 190,000 clones, 70% to 90% seen once. Germline V gene sequence: CDR1 SEHNR, CDR2 FQNEAQ (reference sequence). This CDR3 contains 18 residues. The V gene lost 1 base and the J gene lost 0 bases, with 13 bases spanning the gap. The receptor comes from an elderly man with COVID-19, enrolled during active disease. Sequencing was carried out using peripheral blood. The chain joins TRBV7-9 to TRBJ2-6; perhaps TRBD1 as D (5 bases). Here the CDR3 DNA reads TGTGCCAGCAGCTTAGAAACAGGATTGATCTCTGGGGCCAACGTCCTGACTTTC. Amino acids: CASSLETGLISGANVLTF. Full variable domain (remainder filled in from reference TRBV7-9 and TRBJ2-6): DTGVSQNPRHKITKRGQNVTFRCDPISEHNRLYWYRQTLGQGPEFLTYFQNEAQLEKSRLLSDRFSAERPKGSFSTLEIQRTEQGDSAMYLCASSLETGLISGANVLTFGAGSRLTVL.